These 32 T cell receptor beta chains were all obtained from the same sample, sequenced in a study of metastatic and nonmetastatic thyroid tumors. TCRdb reanalyzed the PCR reads via MiXCR. The sample includes around 12,000 clones, roughly 12% of them seen just once. No patient received treatment before thyroid surgery. Sequencing was done on a sample of blood. These receptors originate from a female donor with papillary thyroid cancer or a benign thyroid nodule (not recorded which). Some clones in this sample may be carry-over from other donors' samples.

This clone was observed many times. CDR3 residues: CASSSHGLGGATDEQFF. Written as DNA, the CDR3 is TGTGCCAGCAGTTCCCATGGGCTTGGCGGGGCCACGGATGAGCAGTTCTTC. The chain is built from TRBV12-3 or TRBV12-4 and TRBJ2-1, with D perhaps TRBD2 (6 bases). The CDR3 totals 17 residues. V lost 4 bases, J lost 8 bases, and 24 bases lay in between.

This clone has a single count. V gene TRBV5-1 combines with J gene TRBJ2-3; 9 nucleotides line up with TRBD2. The V gene end was trimmed by 1 base and the J gene end by 6 bases; junction bases not matched to a gene: 6. CDR3 length: 15 amino acids. Germline-derived CDR1 and CDR2 are SGHRS and YFSETQ. The CDR3 nucleotides read TGCGCCAGCAGCTTGTACGGCGGGAGGGAGGATACGCAGTATTTT. It codes for CASSLYGGREDTQYF.

This clone has at least ten counts. Additional DNA sequences in this sample encode the identical CDR3. The rearrangement links TRBV25-1 to TRBJ2-5; D remains ambiguous. Trimming took off 6 bases at V and 2 bases at J, with 7 bases between the two ends. CDR3 length: 12 residues. Germline V lookup: CDR1 MGHDK, CDR2 SYGVNS. The CDR3 region has the DNA TGTGCCAGCAGCGAGGCGCAAGAGACCCAGTACTTC. This sequence encodes CASSEAQETQYF. The full variable domain, completed using reference TRBV25-1 and TRBJ2-5, is EADIYQTPRYLVIGTGKKITLECSQTMGHDKMYWYQQDPGMELHLIHYSYGVNSTEKGDLSSESTVSRIRTEHFPLTLESARPSHTSQYLCASSEAQETQYFGPGTRLLVL.

This clone was picked up many times. Here the CDR3 reads CASSTTGGGNTIYF. CDR3 coding DNA: TGCGCCAGCAGCACGACAGGGGGCGGAAACACCATATATTTT. The gene calls are TRBV5-1 and TRBJ1-3; 10 bases agree with TRBD1. From germline, CDR1 is SGHRS and CDR2 YFSETQ. Germline trimming cut 4 bases from V and 4 bases from J; bases unmatched to any gene: 2. The CDR3 runs 14 residues.

This clone occurred many times. A read error may be the cause here, since a much bigger clone is one base away. The rearrangement joins TRBV19 to TRBJ1-5, with D hard to call. Per germline, CDR1 LNHDA and CDR2 SQIVND (reference sequence). V lost 5 bases and J 5 bases, leaving 10 bases between the germline ends. The CDR3 loop spans 13 amino acids. CDR3 sequence: CASSVFGYQPQHF. CDR3 bases: TGTGCCAGTAGTGTTTTTGGGTATCAGCCCCAGCATTTT.

This clone was recorded many times. Since a much larger clone is just one base distant, this may be a read error. The conserved phenylalanine or tryptophan is not found at the CDR3 terminus, so this likely reflects a read error. The V and J genes are TRBV6-5 and TRBJ2-5; possible D gene TRBD2, 5 bases. This CDR3 has 15 residues. Germline-derived CDR1 and CDR2 are MNHEY and SVGAGI. The germline V and J ends were trimmed by 2 bases and 1 base, with 11 bases remaining between them. In nucleotides, the CDR3 is TGTGCCAGCAGTTACGAGACTATAAGCCAAGAGACCCAGTACCTC. As protein: CASSYETISQETQYL.

In this sample, this clone turned up many times. Written as DNA, the CDR3 is TGTGCCAGCAGTGTAGGGCCTAACTATGGCTACACCTTC. Protein: CASSVGPNYGYTF. This sequence joins TRBV2 and TRBJ1-2; D is unclear. The CDR3 has 13 amino acids. V lost 4 bases and J lost 0, with 6 bases in between. Germline assignment: CDR1 SNHLY and CDR2 FYNNEI.

This rearrangement joins TRBV9 to TRBJ1-6; no definite D call. V was pared by 4 bases and J by 5 bases, with 16 bases between. CDR1 is SGDLS, CDR2 YYNGEE, per germline. The CDR3 totals 16 residues. DNA of the CDR3: TGTGCCAGCAGCTGCACAGAGGCGCTTAATAATTCACCCCTCCACTTT. Amino acid sequence: CASSCTEALNNSPLHF.

This clone was recorded a few times. The chain is built from TRBV6-1 and TRBJ2-1; 13 positions agree with TRBD2. Trimming removed 5 bases from V and 10 bases from J; junction bases left unmatched: 8. The CDR3 has 15 residues. Per the germline V gene, CDR1 is MNHNS and CDR2 is SASEGT. The CDR3: CASSQLAGGPNEQFF. CDR3 DNA sequence: TGTGCCAGCAGTCAACTAGCGGGGGGGCCCAACGAGCAGTTCTTC.

This clone was seen ten or more times. The J gene is TRBJ2-7, the V gene TRBV20-1; 7 positions agree with TRBD1. The CDR3 covers 18 residues. The ends lost 0 bases at V and 0 bases at J; junction bases unmatched: 14. Germline lookup yields CDR1 DFQATT and CDR2 SNEGSKA (reference sequence). CDR3 in DNA: TGCAGTGCTAGAGATTTGGATAGGGCGGCAGGGGGCTCCTACGAGCAGTACTTC. Translated, it gives CSARDLDRAAGGSYEQYF.

This clone was seen many times. The gene calls are TRBV13 and TRBJ2-3, with 14 bases aligning to TRBD2. V lost 5 bases and J lost 2; bases outside the gene matches: 12. The CDR3 is 19 residues long. Germline lookup yields CDR1 PRHDT and CDR2 FYEKMQ (reference sequence). This CDR3 reads CASSRRGLAGVGATDTQYF. In nucleotides, the CDR3 is TGTGCCAGCAGCCGACGGGGACTAGCGGGAGTCGGGGCCACAGATACGCAGTATTTT. The whole variable domain, remainder taken from reference TRBV13 and TRBJ2-3, is AAGVIQSPRHLIKEKRETATLKCYPIPRHDTVYWYQQGPGQDPQFLISFYEKMQSDKGSIPDRFSAQQFSDYHSELNMSSLELGDSALYFCASSRRGLAGVGATDTQYFGPGTRLTVL.

This clone came up many times. The rearrangement uses TRBV2 and TRBJ2-1; maybe TRBD1 (6 bases). V was pared by 1 base and J by 3 bases, with 19 bases between. Germline CDR1 and CDR2: SNHLY and FYNNEI. The CDR3 contains 18 residues. CDR3 coding DNA: TGTGCCAGCAGTGAAGAGGGTTTGGGGGCCATGTACTACAATGAGCAGTTCTTC. This gives the protein CASSEEGLGAMYYNEQFF.

This clone was seen many times. The chain employs TRBV6-1 and TRBJ1-4; TRBD1 might be the D (6 bases). The CDR3 loop spans 15 amino acids. The germline CDR1 and CDR2 sequences are MNHNS and SASEGT. The V end lost 2 bases, the J end lost 7 bases, and 14 bases lay between the germline ends. CDR3 sequence (DNA): TGTGCCAGCAGTGAACTAGGGGGGGCAAGTGAAAAACTGTTTTTT. Translating gives CASSELGGASEKLFF.

This clone was detected ten times or more. J is TRBJ2-3 and V is TRBV20-1; 13 nucleotides match TRBD2. This CDR3 is 14 amino acids long. V trimming: 5 bases; J trimming: 5 bases; junction bases outside the gene matches: 4. Germline CDR1 and CDR2: DFQATT and SNEGSKA (reference sequence). CDR3 nucleotides: TGCAGTGCTCCGTGGACTAGCGGGGGAGATACGCAGTATTTT. This gives the protein CSAPWTSGGDTQYF.

Judged by abundance, this clone is medium-sized. The CDR3 DNA sequence: TGCGCCAGCACAGAGAGGGTGACAGGGGCCTCCTACGAGCAGTACTTC. It is translated as CASTERVTGASYEQYF. V usage is TRBV10-1 and J usage is TRBJ2-7; 8 nucleotides align to TRBD1. The CDR3 totals 16 residues. V dropped 7 bases and J dropped 0; count of bases not matched to a gene: 11. In germline, CDR1 is WNHNN, CDR2 SYGVQD (reference sequence).

This clone came up a few times. This chain links TRBV6-1 with TRBJ2-7; 11 bases match TRBD2. CDR3 length equals 14 residues. The V gene end was trimmed by 3 bases and the J gene end by 5 bases; junction bases not matched to a gene: 3. The germline V gene encodes CDR1 MNHNS and CDR2 SASEGT. The CDR3 region is CASSDWGLADEQYF. The CDR3 DNA follows: TGTGCCAGCAGTGATTGGGGACTAGCGGACGAGCAGTACTTC.

This clone occurred many times. This chain joins TRBV6-1 and TRBJ1-4; D gene uncertain. The length of the CDR3 is 16 residues. Germline assignment: CDR1 MNHNS and CDR2 SASEGT. V gave up 6 bases and J gave up 3 bases, with 17 bases separating them. In nucleotides, the CDR3 is TGTGCCAGCAGCCAACCGAGGACGGCCGCTAATGAAAAACTGTTTTTT. Its protein product is CASSQPRTAANEKLFF.

As for this clone: The junction departs from the called germline gene at one end, perhaps through a read error. Other DNA variants within this sample encode the same CDR3. The V and J genes are TRBV18 and TRBJ2-1, with TRBD2 identical over 9 bases. CDR1 and CDR2 (germline): KGHSH, LQKENI. This CDR3 has 15 residues. CDR3 sequence: CASSPVAGVENEQFF. The CDR3 DNA is TGCGCCAGCTCACCCGTAGCGGGAGTGGAAAATGAGCAGTTCTTC.

This clone was seen a few times. The chain carries TRBV6-2 or TRBV6-3 and TRBJ2-6; no clear D gene. The CDR3 runs to 13 residues. V dropped 3 bases and J dropped 4 bases, with 4 bases sitting between them. The germline V gene encodes CDR1 MNHEY and CDR2 SVGEGT. The CDR3 here is CASSYLGANVLTF. Written as DNA, the CDR3 is TGTGCCAGCAGTTATCTCGGGGCCAACGTCCTGACTTTC.

Within the sample, this clone is medium-sized. The rearrangement joins TRBV11-2 to TRBJ2-2; tentatively, D is TRBD1 (6 bases). Germline CDR1 is SGHAT and CDR2 is FQNNGV. This CDR3 contains 14 residues. With 4 bases removed from V and 4 bases from J, the gap between germline ends came to 10 bases. The CDR3 nucleotides read TGTGCCAGCAGCTCTCAAGGGGGCACCGGGGAGCTGTTTTTT. The encoded protein is CASSSQGGTGELFF.

This clone was seen at least ten times. J is TRBJ1-1 and V is TRBV19; D ambiguous. Germline values: CDR1 LNHDA, CDR2 SQIVND (reference sequence). This CDR3 has 14 residues. V shed 4 bases and J shed 5 bases, with 14 bases lying between them. CDR3 DNA: TGTGCCAGTAGTAAAATCGGCGGTGGGACTGAAGCTTTCTTT. Encoded protein: CASSKIGGGTEAFF.

Ten or more counts support this clone. This chain connects TRBV9 to TRBJ2-3; D gene unclear. Deletions cut 1 base from V and 3 bases from J, with 9 bases between. From germline, CDR1 is SGDLS and CDR2 YYNGEE. The CDR3 spans 14 residues. As DNA, the CDR3 is TGTGCCAGCAGCGTACTGGAGAGAACAGATACGCAGTATTTT. Translation: CASSVLERTDTQYF. Using reference TRBV9 and TRBJ2-3 for the parts outside the CDR3, the full variable domain is DSGVTQTPKHLITATGQRVTLRCSPRSGDLSVYWYQQSLDQGLQFLIQYYNGEERAKGNILERFSAQQFPDLHSELNLSSLELGDSALYFCASSVLERTDTQYFGPGTRLTVL.

This clone came up many times. The chain combines TRBV5-1 with TRBJ2-5; no reliable D call. Trimming pared 4 bases from V and 0 bases from J, leaving 10 bases between. This CDR3 region has 14 residues. The germline V gene has CDR1 SGHRS and CDR2 YFSETQ. CDR3 amino acids: CASSTGPDQETQYF. The CDR3 region has the DNA TGCGCCAGCAGCACCGGACCCGACCAAGAGACCCAGTACTTC. The entire variable domain, with the rest obtained from reference TRBV5-1 and TRBJ2-5, is as follows: KAGVTQTPRYLIKTRGQQVTLSCSPISGHRSVSWYQQTPGQGLQFLFEYFSETQRNKGNFPGRFSGRQFSNSRSEMNVSTLELGDSALYLCASSTGPDQETQYFGPGTRLLVL.

This clone is medium-sized within its sample. V is TRBV27 and J is TRBJ2-2, with D uncertain. In germline, CDR1 is MNHEY, CDR2 SMNVEV (reference sequence). Trimming removed 4 bases from V and 3 bases from J, with 3 bases in between. CDR3 length: 12 amino acids. The CDR3 loop reads CASSSDTGELFF. Here the CDR3 DNA reads TGTGCCAGCAGTTCGGACACCGGGGAGCTGTTTTTT.

This clone was counted many times. V usage is TRBV20-1 and J usage is TRBJ1-2; no clear D gene. The V end lost 3 bases, the J end lost 4 bases, and 9 bases lay between the germline ends. CDR1 and CDR2 (germline): DFQATT, SNEGSKA (reference sequence). The CDR3 spans 12 residues. Here the CDR3 reads CSAREGAYGYTF. The CDR3 nucleotides read TGCAGTGCTAGGGAGGGAGCCTATGGCTACACCTTC.

In regard to this clone: Additional DNA sequences in this sample encode the identical CDR3. The chain has TRBV27 and TRBJ2-5, with 8 positions matching TRBD1. CDR3 length: 14 residues. With V trimmed by 5 bases and J by 2 bases, 4 bases remained unmatched. Germline-derived CDR1 and CDR2 are MNHEY and SMNVEV (reference sequence). CDR3 bases: TGTGCCAGCAGTCCAGGACAGGGTCAAGAGACCCAGTACTTC. Residues: CASSPGQGQETQYF.

This clone was recorded a few times. This may come from a read error, since a much larger clone is one base off. The identical CDR3 is also encoded by other nucleotide sequences in the sample. The chain's CDR3 is CASNIMGEAKNIQYF. The CDR3 nucleotides are TGTGCCAGCAACATTATGGGGGAGGCCAAAAACATTCAGTACTTC. The chain combines TRBV6-1 with TRBJ2-4; either TRBD1 or TRBD2 may fit D (5 bases each). The ends were cut back, 7 bases at V and 1 base at J, with 14 bases in the middle. Germline V gene data show CDR1 as MNHNS and CDR2 as SASEGT. This CDR3 comprises 15 residues.

In its sample, this clone was seen once. V is TRBV9 and J is TRBJ2-7; D could derive from TRBD1 or TRBD2 (6 bases each). The germline gives CDR1 SGDLS, CDR2 YYNGEE. The V end lost 4 bases, the J end lost 0 bases, and 17 bases lay between the germline ends. CDR3 size: 16 residues. This CDR3 is CASSTPRDNPSYEQYF. Here the CDR3 DNA reads TGTGCCAGCAGCACTCCGCGGGACAACCCCTCCTACGAGCAGTACTTC.

This clone was seen many times. J is TRBJ2-1 and V is TRBV20-1; 7 positions agree with TRBD2. V dropped 7 bases and J dropped 7; count of bases not matched to a gene: 13. Germline V gene data show CDR1 as DFQATT and CDR2 as SNEGSKA (reference sequence). The CDR3 covers 14 residues. This CDR3 is CSGILSGYGNEQFF. DNA of the CDR3: TGCAGTGGAATACTTAGCGGGTATGGGAATGAGCAGTTCTTC.

Concerning this clone: Likely a read error: the CDR3 ends without its conserved phenylalanine or tryptophan. This chain joins TRBV5-1 and TRBJ1-4; D gene ambiguous. This CDR3 contains 14 residues. The germline CDR1 and CDR2 sequences are SGHRS and YFSETQ. CDR3 in DNA: TGCACCAGCAGCATCGGGTCTTTAAATGAAAAACTGTTTCTT. It encodes CTSSIGSLNEKLFL.

As concerns this clone: The sample carries other DNA sequences with the same CDR3. This chain joins TRBV29-1 and TRBJ2-7; 10 bases are shared with TRBD2. The length of the CDR3 is 13 residues. The germline CDR1 and CDR2 sequences are SQVTM and ANQGSEA. V shed 7 bases and J 3 bases; nucleotides not matched to a gene: 6. The CDR3 DNA follows: TGCAGCGCACTTCTAGCGGGAGTCTACGAGCAGTACTTC. It encodes CSALLAGVYEQYF.

At least ten counts were recorded for this clone. V usage is TRBV20-1 and J usage is TRBJ1-2; 7 bases are a match to TRBD1. The V gene end was trimmed by 4 bases and the J gene end by 4 bases; junction bases not matched to a gene: 6. CDR1 DFQATT and CDR2 SNEGSKA come from the germline V gene (reference sequence). The CDR3 loop spans 13 amino acids. CDR3 protein: CSAKTGLAYGYTF. CDR3 DNA sequence: TGCAGTGCTAAGACAGGGTTGGCCTATGGCTACACCTTC.